The 19 T cell receptor beta chains given below trace back to one sample, sequenced in a study of T cells in Graves' hyperthyroidism and ophthalmopathy (dated by TCRdb to the late 2010s). The library was generated by multiplex PCR. The listed sequencing device is Illumina HiSeq 2000. Amplification of TCR beta CDR3 regions was carried out from RNA transcripts. For the first round of RT-PCR on the TCR CDR3, the HTBI primer set was used together with the Qiagen OneStep RT-PCR kit. TCRdb took the public reads, trimmed them with fastp at Q25, ran MiXCR for clone calling and kept in-frame beta chains. Entries are consolidated by CDR3 protein sequence, retaining the most common genes and DNA. Recorded for this sample are around 350,000 distinct CDR3 sequences; over 15% of them occurred a single time. In total, the top ten clones hold about 3.5% of the sample. The sequenced sample consisted of blood. Receptors were obtained from a woman aged 18-29 years with Graves' hyperthyroidism.

In this sample, this clonotype turned up many times. The CDR3 DNA follows: TGCAGTGCTAGATCTCACGACAGGGCAACCTACGAGCAGTACTTC. Residues: CSARSHDRATYEQYF. J is TRBJ2-7 and V is TRBV20-1; TRBD1 matches 7 bases. The CDR3 is made up of 15 amino acids. V lost 2 bases and J lost 2; bases outside the gene matches: 9. The germline gives CDR1 DFQATT, CDR2 SNEGSKA (reference sequence).

This clonotype was picked up many times. This chain connects TRBV20-1 to TRBJ2-7; D gene unclear. This CDR3 has 10 amino acids. V gave up 6 bases and J gave up 9 bases, with 12 bases separating them. Germline V gene sequence: CDR1 DFQATT, CDR2 SNEGSKA (reference sequence). The CDR3 bases are TGCAGTGCCGCATTTCCCACGCAGTACTTC. Amino acid sequence: CSAAFPTQYF.

There are many counts of this clonotype. The V gene is TRBV6-2 or TRBV6-3, the J gene TRBJ1-2; no firm D call. CDR3 length: 16 amino acids. Per the germline V gene, CDR1 is MNHEY and CDR2 is SVGEGT. Trimming pared 2 bases from V and 1 base from J, leaving 14 bases between. The CDR3 DNA reads TGTGCCAGCAGTTACGGTAACGGCTCGTTTAACTATGGCTACACCTTC. Protein sequence: CASSYGNGSFNYGYTF.

This clonotype came up many times. CDR3 DNA: TGTGCCAGCAGGGCCGGGACGGTGAACACTGAAGCTTTCTTT. It encodes CASRAGTVNTEAFF. The V gene is TRBV2, the J gene TRBJ1-1, with D possibly matching TRBD1 (5 bases). Trimming stripped 6 bases from V and 0 bases from J, with 11 bases between. CDR3 length: 14 residues. Germline CDR1 SNHLY, CDR2 FYNNEI. Using reference TRBV2 and TRBJ1-1 for the parts outside the CDR3, the full variable domain is EPEVTQTPSHQVTQMGQEVILRCVPISNHLYFYWYRQILGQKVEFLVSFYNNEISEKSEIFDDQFSVERPDGSNFTLKIRSTKLEDSAMYFCASRAGTVNTEAFFGQGTRLTVV.

A word on this clonotype: Given a much more abundant clone one base away, this may be a read error. As DNA, the CDR3 is TGTGCCAGCAGCGCTACTAGCGGGGGGGCCCTATCCGGGGAGCTGTTTTTT. It is translated as CASSATSGGALSGELFF. The chain combines TRBV11-2 with TRBJ2-2; 13 positions match TRBD2. V was pared by 5 bases and J by 6 bases, with 9 bases of the junction left unmatched. This CDR3 comprises 17 residues. The germline V gene has CDR1 SGHAT and CDR2 FQNNGV.

This rearrangement joins TRBV25-1 to TRBJ2-2, with unresolved D. The V end was cut by 9 bases, the J end by 3 bases, with 11 bases between. The CDR3 extends over 13 amino acids. Germline V gives CDR1 MGHDK, CDR2 SYGVNS. CDR3 region: CASHGPHTGELFF. CDR3 coding DNA: TGTGCCAGTCACGGCCCTCACACCGGGGAGCTGTTTTTT.

This clonotype has a count of ten or more. The V and J genes are TRBV20-1 and TRBJ1-5; 8 positions agree with TRBD1. The CDR3 totals 14 residues. Germline V lookup: CDR1 DFQATT, CDR2 SNEGSKA (reference sequence). J lost 2 bases, V lost 2 bases, and 2 bases had no gene match. The CDR3 reads CSARRGQGNQPQHF. Here the CDR3 DNA reads TGCAGTGCTAGAAGGGGACAGGGCAATCAGCCCCAGCATTTT.

As regards this clonotype: A clone one base away is much larger, so this may be a read error. The CDR3: CASSHRSGYEQYF. The CDR3 DNA follows: TGTGCCAGCAGCCACAGGTCAGGCTACGAGCAGTACTTC. This chain uses TRBV28 with TRBJ2-7; the D gene is possibly TRBD1 (5 bases). Germline-derived CDR1 and CDR2 are MDHEN and SYDVKM. V lost 6 bases to trimming and J lost 3 bases, with 12 bases between them. This CDR3 is 13 amino acids long.

This rearrangement joins TRBV5-1 to TRBJ2-7; D might be TRBD1 or TRBD2, each matching 5 bases. CDR1 is SGHRS and CDR2 is YFSETQ in the germline V gene. This CDR3 is 15 amino acids long. V lost 4 bases and J lost 6, with 20 bases in between. CDR3 residues: CASSPVNRPGTEQYF. CDR3 nucleotide sequence: TGCGCCAGCAGCCCCGTCAACCGTCCGGGGACCGAGCAGTACTTC. Supplemented by reference TRBV5-1 and TRBJ2-7, the full variable domain reads KAGVTQTPRYLIKTRGQQVTLSCSPISGHRSVSWYQQTPGQGLQFLFEYFSETQRNKGNFPGRFSGRQFSNSRSEMNVSTLELGDSALYLCASSPVNRPGTEQYFGPGTRLTVT.

This clonotype came up many times. This chain joins TRBV12-3 or TRBV12-4 and TRBJ1-5; no clear D. V shed 5 bases and J shed 0 bases, with 11 bases lying between them. This CDR3 is built from 15 residues. DNA for the CDR3: TGTGCCAGCAGTCCGGACGGGTATAGCAATCAGCCCCAGCATTTT. Protein sequence: CASSPDGYSNQPQHF.

There are a few counts of this clonotype. This rearrangement joins TRBV3-1 to TRBJ2-2, with D possibly TRBD1 on 6 matching bases. Trimming stripped 5 bases from V and 4 bases from J, with 11 bases between. Germline assignment: CDR1 LGHDT and CDR2 YNNKEL (reference sequence). The CDR3 sequence is 14 residues long. The CDR3 region is CASSAQGITGELFF. The CDR3 DNA reads TGTGCCAGCAGCGCCCAGGGGATCACCGGGGAGCTGTTTTTT. The full variable domain, rest sourced from reference TRBV3-1 and TRBJ2-2, is DTAVSQTPKYLVTQMGNDKSIKCEQNLGHDTMYWYKQDSKKFLKIMFSYNNKELIINETVPNRFSPKSPDKAHLNLHINSLELGDSAVYFCASSAQGITGELFFGEGSRLTVL.

This clonotype was seen many times. This chain connects TRBV5-1 to TRBJ1-1; tentatively, D is TRBD1 (5 bases). The germline V gene has CDR1 SGHRS and CDR2 YFSETQ. There are 13 residues in the CDR3. Trimming shortened V by 4 bases and J by 5 bases, and 12 bases separated the two germline ends. CDR3 loop: CASSLRVKTEAFF. DNA for the CDR3: TGCGCCAGCAGCCTCAGGGTAAAGACTGAAGCTTTCTTT.

This chain connects TRBV7-6 to TRBJ1-3; D uncertain. V was cut by 5 bases and J by 2 bases, with 13 bases left in between. Germline V gives CDR1 SGHVS, CDR2 FNYEAQ. This CDR3 has 15 amino acids. The chain's CDR3 is CASSRRLSPGNTIYF. DNA for the CDR3: TGTGCCAGCAGCCGACGGTTGTCACCTGGAAACACCATATATTTT.

This clonotype has ten or more counts. The chain links TRBV6-5 to TRBJ1-2; possibly TRBD1 for D (5 bases). This CDR3 has 15 amino acids. Trimming pared 4 bases from V and 8 bases from J, leaving 20 bases between. Germline loops: CDR1 MNHEY, CDR2 SVGAGI. CDR3 in amino acids: CASSSETVDQGGYTF. The CDR3 nucleotides are TGTGCCAGCAGTTCCGAGACAGTAGACCAAGGAGGCTACACCTTC.

The chain has TRBV5-1 and TRBJ2-7; a weak D match, TRBD1 (7 bases). The CDR3 runs 14 residues. Germline-derived CDR1 and CDR2 are SGHRS and YFSETQ. V lost 0 bases and J 6 bases, leaving 13 bases between the germline ends. The CDR3 sequence is CASSLGTQGGEQYF. The CDR3, as DNA: TGCGCCAGCAGCTTGGGAACGCAGGGGGGCGAGCAGTACTTC.

V usage is TRBV19 and J usage is TRBJ1-5, with D tentatively TRBD1 (5 bases). Looked up from germline, CDR1 is LNHDA and CDR2 is SQIVND (reference sequence). This CDR3 has 15 amino acids. Deletions cut 7 bases from V and 7 bases from J, with 20 bases between. As DNA, the CDR3 is TGTGCCAGTACCCCTGGGTGGGGCCCCCGGCAGCCCCAGCATTTT. Translating gives CASTPGWGPRQPQHF. Complete variable domain (other parts from reference TRBV19 and TRBJ1-5): DGGITQSPKYLFRKEGQNVTLSCEQNLNHDAMYWYRQDPGQGLRLIYYSQIVNDFQKGDIAEGYSVSREKKESFPLTVTSAQKNPTAFYLCASTPGWGPRQPQHFGDGTRLSIL.

The chain links TRBV6-2 or TRBV6-3 to TRBJ2-5; 7 nucleotides line up with TRBD2. Trimming at V came to 7 bases and at J to 3 bases, leaving 11 bases not matched to a gene. Germline CDR1 is MNHEY and CDR2 is SVGEGT. The CDR3 consists of 15 residues. The CDR3 is CASTQTASGKETQYF. CDR3 DNA: TGTGCCAGCACCCAAACGGCTAGCGGTAAAGAGACCCAGTACTTC.

The sample holds a few counts of this clonotype. The chain links TRBV12-3 or TRBV12-4 to TRBJ1-3, with 8 nucleotides matching TRBD1. The CDR3 is 14 residues long. J lost 3 bases, V lost 5 bases, and 3 bases had no gene match. The CDR3 sequence: CASSHTGGGNTIYF. The CDR3 coding sequence is TGTGCCAGCAGTCACACAGGGGGTGGAAACACCATATATTTT.

This chain joins TRBV6-2 or TRBV6-3 and TRBJ2-7, with 10 bases aligning to TRBD2. With V trimmed by 2 bases and J by 4 bases, 20 bases remained unmatched. The germline V gene has CDR1 MNHEY and CDR2 SVGEGT. The CDR3 spans 20 residues. The CDR3: CASSYRASSTSGTTAYEQYF. In DNA form, the CDR3 reads TGTGCCAGCAGTTACCGGGCGTCATCCACTAGCGGGACTACTGCTTACGAGCAGTACTTC.